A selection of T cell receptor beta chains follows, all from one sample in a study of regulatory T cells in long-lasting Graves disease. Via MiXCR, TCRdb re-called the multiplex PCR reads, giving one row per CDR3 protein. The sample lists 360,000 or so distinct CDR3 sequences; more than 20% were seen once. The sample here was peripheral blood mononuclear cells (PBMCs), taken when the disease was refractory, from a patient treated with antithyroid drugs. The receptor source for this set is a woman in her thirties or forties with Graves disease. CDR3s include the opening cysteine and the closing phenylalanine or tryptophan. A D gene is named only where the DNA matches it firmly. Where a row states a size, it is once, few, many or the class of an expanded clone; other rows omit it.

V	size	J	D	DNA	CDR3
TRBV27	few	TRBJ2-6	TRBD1	TGTGCCAGTACAACCCGGGACAGGGGGCGCGGTGGGGCCAACGTCCTGACTTTC	CASTTRDRGRGGANVLTF
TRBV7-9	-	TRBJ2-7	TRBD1	TGTGCCAGCAGCTCTGACAGGGGCCTATCCTACGAGCAGTACTTC	CASSSDRGLSYEQYF
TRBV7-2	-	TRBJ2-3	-	TGTGCCAGCAGCTTTGGATGGGGAGATACGCAGTATTTT	CASSFGWGDTQYF
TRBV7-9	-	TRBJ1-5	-	TGTGCCAGCAGCTTTAAGGGGGGGAATCAGCCCCCGCATTTT	CASSFKGGNQPPHF
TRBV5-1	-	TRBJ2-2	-	TGCGCCAGCAGCTTGAGTCTAGCCGGGGAGCTGTTTTTT	CASSLSLAGELFF
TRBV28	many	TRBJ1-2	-	TGTGCCAGCAGTTTATTAGGACAACACTATGGCTACACCTTC	CASSLLGQHYGYTF
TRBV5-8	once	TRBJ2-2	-	TGTGCCAGCAGAAATGGTGCCGGGGAGCTGTTTTTT	CASRNGAGELFF
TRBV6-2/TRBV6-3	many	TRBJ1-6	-	TGTGCCAGCAGTTACTCCGGGGACAATTCACCCCTCCACTTT	CASSYSGDNSPLHF
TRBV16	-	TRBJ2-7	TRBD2	TGTGCCAGCAGCCAATCTGGACTAGCTGATTACGAGCAGTACTTC	CASSQSGLADYEQYF
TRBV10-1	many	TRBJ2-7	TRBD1	TGCGCCAGCAGTGAGCTTGGACAGGGGAACTACGAGCAGTACTTC	CASSELGQGNYEQYF
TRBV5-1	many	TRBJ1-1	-	TGCGCCAGCAGCCTAGGACCAGACAAGAGCACTGAAGCTTTCTTT	CASSLGPDKSTEAFF
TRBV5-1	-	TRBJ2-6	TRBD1	TGCGCCAGCAGCTGGCCCCGGGACAGGGTTCCCCCTTCTGGGGCCAACGTCCTGACTTTC	CASSWPRDRVPPSGANVLTF
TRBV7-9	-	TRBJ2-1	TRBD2	TGTGCCAGCAGCTTGACTAGCGTCTACAATGAGCAGTTCTTC	CASSLTSVYNEQFF
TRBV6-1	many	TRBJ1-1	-	TGTGCCAGCGGGAAGGGTAGGAACACTGAAGCTTTCTTT	CASGKGRNTEAFF
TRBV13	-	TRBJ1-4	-	TGTGCCAGCAGCTCGACAGAGAGGGATGGGACTAATGAAAAACTGTTTTTT	CASSSTERDGTNEKLFF
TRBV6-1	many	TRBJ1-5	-	TGTGCCAGCAGTAACAGCGGTAATCAGCCCCAGCATTTT	CASSNSGNQPQHF
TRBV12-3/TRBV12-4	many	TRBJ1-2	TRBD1	TGTGCCAGCAGTCTTTCTGACAGGGAATATGGCTACACCTTC	CASSLSDREYGYTF
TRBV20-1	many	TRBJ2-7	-	TGCAGTGCTTCAGACCAAGTCTACGAGCAGTACTTC	CSASDQVYEQYF
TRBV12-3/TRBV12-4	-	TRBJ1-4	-	TGTGCCAGCAGTTTAGAACCTAACAATGAAAAACTGTTTTTT	CASSLEPNNEKLFF
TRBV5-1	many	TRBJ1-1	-	TGCGCCAGCAGTTCTGGACAGCCGAACACTGAAGCTTTCTTT	CASSSGQPNTEAFF
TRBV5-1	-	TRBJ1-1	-	TGCGCCAGCAGCTTGGACAGAGAGGGGACTGAAGCTTTCTTT	CASSLDREGTEAFF
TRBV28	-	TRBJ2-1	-	TGTGCCACCGACTACTACAATGAGCAGTTCTTC	CATDYYNEQFF
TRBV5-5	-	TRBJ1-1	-	TGTGCCAGCAGCTCGGAGGAATACACTGAAGCTTTCTTT	CASSSEEYTEAFF
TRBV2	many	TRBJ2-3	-	TGTGCCAGCAGGGAATTGGGTACGCAGTATTTT	CASRELGTQYF
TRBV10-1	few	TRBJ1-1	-	TGCGCCAGCAGACGGGACACCAATTTCAACACTGAAGCTTTCTTT	CASRRDTNFNTEAFF
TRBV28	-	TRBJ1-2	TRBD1	TGTGCCAGCAGTCATGACAGGGGGAGGAATGGCTACACCTTC	CASSHDRGRNGYTF
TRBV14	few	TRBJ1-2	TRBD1	TGTGCCAGCAGCCAAGTTCCAGGGGGCAGCTATGGCTACACCTTC	CASSQVPGGSYGYTF
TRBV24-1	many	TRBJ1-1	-	TGTGCCACCAGTGATTCAGGCAGGCTGAACACTGAAGCTTTCTTT	CATSDSGRLNTEAFF
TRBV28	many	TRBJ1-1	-	TGTGCCAGCAGTTCGTACCGAGCGAAGTCGGGGACTGAAGCTTTCTTT	CASSSYRAKSGTEAFF
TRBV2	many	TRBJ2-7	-	TGTGCCAGCAGTGCCTGGGGGGACATATCCTACGAGCAGTACTTC	CASSAWGDISYEQYF
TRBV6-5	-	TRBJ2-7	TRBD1	TGTGCCAGCAGTTACCGCGGGACAGGGGGCTACGAGCAGTACTTC	CASSYRGTGGYEQYF
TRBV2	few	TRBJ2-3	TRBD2	TGTGCCAGCCGACTAGCGGACACAGATACGCAGTATTTT	CASRLADTDTQYF
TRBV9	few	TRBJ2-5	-	TGTGCCAGCAGCGGGACTCCAGGGAATCGGGAGACCCAGTACTTC	CASSGTPGNRETQYF